The clone carrying this T cell receptor (beta chain) occurred many times. The antigen is unknown. Germline V gene data show CDR1 as DFQATT and CDR2 as SNEGSKA (reference sequence). Trimming cost V 5 bases and J 2 bases, with 13 bases left between them. The CDR3 is made up of 13 amino acids. This sample was included in a study of spatial heterogeneity in lung cancer. Findings of the study overall: Expanded intratumoral alpha and beta TCR counts tracked tumor mutation counts.

TCRdb fed the 5' RACE reads into MiXCR, producing one record per CDR3 protein. The table includes about 13,000 distinct CDR3 sequences, roughly 5.5% detected once. Regarding time point: sample taken at primary tumor resection. The chain carries TRBV20-1 and TRBJ2-7; TRBD1 is a possible D gene (6 bases). The sample here was lung tumor tissue, taken at surgery. The source is a male donor with early-stage non-small cell lung cancer. The CDR3 nucleotides are TGCAGTGCTGCCCCGGGACACACCTACGAGCAGTACTTC. Its protein product is CSAAPGHTYEQYF.